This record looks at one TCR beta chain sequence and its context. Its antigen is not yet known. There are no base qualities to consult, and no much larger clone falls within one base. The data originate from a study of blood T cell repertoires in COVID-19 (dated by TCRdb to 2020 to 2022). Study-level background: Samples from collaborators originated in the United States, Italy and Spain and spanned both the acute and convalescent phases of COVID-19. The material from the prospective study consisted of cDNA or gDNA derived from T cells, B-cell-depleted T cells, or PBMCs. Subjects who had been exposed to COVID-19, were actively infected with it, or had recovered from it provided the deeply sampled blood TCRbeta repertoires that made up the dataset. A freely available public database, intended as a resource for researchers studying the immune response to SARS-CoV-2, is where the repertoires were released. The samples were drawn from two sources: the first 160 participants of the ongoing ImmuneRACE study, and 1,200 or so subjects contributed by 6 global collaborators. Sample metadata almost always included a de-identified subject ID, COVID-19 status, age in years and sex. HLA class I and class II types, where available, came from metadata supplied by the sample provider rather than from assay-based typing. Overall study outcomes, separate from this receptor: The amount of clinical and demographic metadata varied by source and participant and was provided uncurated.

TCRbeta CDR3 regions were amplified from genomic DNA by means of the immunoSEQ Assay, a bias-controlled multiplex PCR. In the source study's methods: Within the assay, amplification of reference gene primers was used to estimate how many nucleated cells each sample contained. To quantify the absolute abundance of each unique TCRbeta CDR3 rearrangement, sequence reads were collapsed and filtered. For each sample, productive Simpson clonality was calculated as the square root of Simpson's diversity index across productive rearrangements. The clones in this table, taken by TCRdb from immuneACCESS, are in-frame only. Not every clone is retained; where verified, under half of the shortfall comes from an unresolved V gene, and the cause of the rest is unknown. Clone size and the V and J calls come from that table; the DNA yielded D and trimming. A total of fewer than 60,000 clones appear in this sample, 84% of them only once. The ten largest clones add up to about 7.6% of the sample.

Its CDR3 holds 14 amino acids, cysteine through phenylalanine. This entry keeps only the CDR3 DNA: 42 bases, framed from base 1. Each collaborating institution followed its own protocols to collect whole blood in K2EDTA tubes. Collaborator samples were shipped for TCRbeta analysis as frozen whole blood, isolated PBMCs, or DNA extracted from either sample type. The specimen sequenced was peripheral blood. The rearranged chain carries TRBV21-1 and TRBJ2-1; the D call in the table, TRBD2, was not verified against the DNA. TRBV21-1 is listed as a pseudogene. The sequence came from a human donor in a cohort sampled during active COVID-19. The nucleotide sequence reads TGTGCCAGCAGCAAGTTGCGGGAACCCGAGATTTGTATCTTC. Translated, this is CASSKLREPEICIF.